The rows below give T cell receptor beta chains drawn from one sample of a study of T cell responses to AZD1222 COVID-19 vaccine. Clones were sequenced by immunoSEQ multiplex PCR, and TCRdb holds only the in-frame ones, with some missing. Among about 150,000 clones listed, over 80% were seen once. Sequenced here: peripheral blood, sampled 28 days after the second AZD1222 dose. The receptors stem from an adult who received the AZD1222 COVID-19 vaccine. CDR3s include the opening cysteine and the closing phenylalanine or tryptophan. A D gene is named only where the DNA matches it firmly. Clone size appears in some rows only: once, few, many, or a class for an expanded clone.

clone_size	d_call	v_call	j_call	cdr3_aa	cdr3_nt
NA	NA	TRBV9	TRBJ1-1	CASSSSLGTEAFF	TGTGCCAGCAGCTCCTCCCTCGGGACAGAAGCTTTCTTT
NA	NA	TRBV7-2	TRBJ1-1	CASSRQGVLMNTEAFF	TGTGCCAGCAGCCGGCAGGGAGTTCTTATGAACACTGAAGCTTTCTTT
NA	TRBD1	TRBV19	TRBJ1-5	CASSRGGQGFLNQPQHF	TGTGCCAGTAGTAGAGGCGGACAGGGGTTCCTTAATCAGCCCCAGCATTTT
NA	NA	TRBV7-8	TRBJ2-7	CASSLAGAGEQYF	TGTGCCAGCAGCTTAGCGGGAGCCGGCGAGCAGTACTTC
NA	TRBD2	TRBV7-2	TRBJ2-4	CASSVTSGADGIQYF	TGTGCCAGCAGCGTCACTAGCGGGGCGGACGGGATTCAGTACTTC
NA	NA	TRBV10-3	TRBJ2-7	CASSVGTTRGEQYF	TGTGCCTCGTCGGTCGGGACGACTAGGGGCGAGCAGTACTTC
NA	TRBD2	TRBV29-1	TRBJ2-7	CSVGGTSGIYEQYF	TGCAGCGTTGGCGGGACTAGCGGGATCTACGAGCAGTACTTC
NA	NA	TRBV7-2	TRBJ2-3	CASSSQGGTSTDTQYF	TGTGCCAGCAGCTCCCAGGGGGGAACTAGCACAGATACGCAGTATTTT
once	NA	TRBV5-1	TRBJ2-7	CASSSSDGPYEQYF	TGCGCCAGCAGCTCCTCGGACGGGCCCTACGAGCAGTACTTC
once	TRBD2	TRBV7-8	TRBJ2-5	CASSLGLAGGGETQYF	TGTGCCAGCAGCTTGGGACTAGCGGGAGGGGGAGAGACCCAGTACTTC
NA	NA	TRBV5-6	TRBJ1-4	CASSLVGRVGKLFF	TGTGCCAGCAGCTTGGTCGGCAGGGTGGGGAAACTGTTTTTT
NA	NA	TRBV7-8	TRBJ1-5	CASSLTPGSNQPQHF	TGTGCCAGCAGCTTAACCCCAGGTAGCAATCAGCCCCAGCATTTT
NA	NA	TRBV28	TRBJ1-5	CAACDRVPQHF	TGTGCCGCCTGCGACCGGGTGCCCCAGCATTTT
once	NA	TRBV6-4	TRBJ2-7	CASSAGRDTEQYF	TGTGCCAGCAGTGCAGGGCGGGATACCGAGCAGTACTTC
NA	TRBD2	TRBV6-2/TRBV6-3	TRBJ2-1	CASSYAIGTSGREGEQFF	TGTGCCAGCAGTTACGCTATAGGGACTAGCGGGAGGGAGGGTGAGCAGTTCTTC
NA	NA	TRBV29-1	TRBJ1-5	CSTLGGEGQPQHF	TGCAGCACCCTGGGAGGAGAGGGTCAGCCCCAGCATTTT
NA	TRBD1	TRBV28	TRBJ1-5	CASSTLGTVSNQPQHF	TGTGCCAGCAGTACCTTGGGGACAGTAAGCAATCAGCCCCAGCATTTT